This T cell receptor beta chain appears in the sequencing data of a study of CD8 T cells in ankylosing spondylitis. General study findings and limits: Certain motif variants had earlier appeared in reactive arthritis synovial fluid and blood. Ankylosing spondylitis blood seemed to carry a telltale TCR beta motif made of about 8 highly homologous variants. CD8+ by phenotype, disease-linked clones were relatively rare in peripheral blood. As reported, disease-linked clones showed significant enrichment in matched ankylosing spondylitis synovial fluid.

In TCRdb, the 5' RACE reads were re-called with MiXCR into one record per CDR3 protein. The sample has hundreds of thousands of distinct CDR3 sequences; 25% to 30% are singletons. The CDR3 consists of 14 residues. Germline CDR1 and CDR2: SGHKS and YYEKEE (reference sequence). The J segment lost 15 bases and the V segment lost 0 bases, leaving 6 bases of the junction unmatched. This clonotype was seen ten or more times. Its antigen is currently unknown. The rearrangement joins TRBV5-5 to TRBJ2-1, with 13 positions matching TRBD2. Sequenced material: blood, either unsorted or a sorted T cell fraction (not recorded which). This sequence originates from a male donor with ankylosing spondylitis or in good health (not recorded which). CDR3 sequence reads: CASSLELAGGGLFF. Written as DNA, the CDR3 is TGTGCCAGCAGCTTGGAACTAGCGGGAGGGGGTCTGTTCTTC.